This T cell receptor (beta chain) was sequenced for a study of blood T cell repertoires in COVID-19 (dated by TCRdb to the early 2020s). In terms of the full investigation: Samples covering the acute and convalescent phases of COVID-19 were provided by collaborators in the United States, Italy and Spain. The repertoires were released in a freely available public database meant as a resource for research on the immune response to SARS-CoV-2. The sample metadata nearly always contained a de-identified subject ID, COVID-19 status, age in years and sex. The prospective study material was composed of cDNA or gDNA derived from T cells, B-cell-depleted T cells, or PBMCs. Samples came from the ongoing ImmuneRACE study (first 160 participants) plus 1,254 subjects from 6 global collaborators. Where HLA class I and class II types were available, the types were taken from metadata supplied by the sample provider, not from assay-based typing. Subjects who had been exposed to COVID-19, were actively infected with it, or had recovered from it provided the deeply sampled blood TCRbeta repertoires that made up the dataset. Paper-wide results and their limitations: The quantity of clinical and demographic metadata differed by source and by participant and was supplied without curation.

There are 15 amino acids in the CDR3, from cysteine to valine inclusive. Only CDR3 DNA remains: 45 bases, in frame from the first base. Via the germline V gene (reference sequence), CDR1 is SEHNR and CDR2 FQNEAQ. At the junction V is shortened by 5 bases and J by 3 bases; bases outside the gene matches: 4. About this clone: No cognate antigen has been identified for it. There are no base qualities to consult, and no much larger clone falls within one base.

In Seattle, one collaborating source enrolled patients while the infection was active and tracked those patients longitudinally over the course of disease. Each collaborating institution followed its own protocols to collect whole blood in K2EDTA tubes. For TCRbeta analysis, collaborators shipped samples as frozen whole blood, isolated PBMCs, or DNA extracted from either of those sample types. TCRbeta CDR3 regions were amplified from genomic DNA by means of the immunoSEQ Assay, a bias-controlled multiplex PCR. In the paper's pipeline: The number of nucleated cells in each sample was estimated by amplification of reference gene primers within the assay. Sequence reads were collapsed and filtered to measure the absolute abundance of every unique TCRbeta CDR3 rearrangement. For each sample, productive Simpson clonality was calculated as the square root of Simpson's diversity index across productive rearrangements. The table comes from immuneACCESS by way of TCRdb, which keeps in-frame sequences with V and J called. Part of the clones is missing from these tables; in studies checked, under half for an unresolved V gene and the rest for unknown reasons. That table gives V, J and clone size, and the DNA gave D and trimming. The sample profile shows approximately 50,000 clones; about 79% of them were found once. The top ten clonotypes cover about 9.9% of the sample.

The chain is made from TRBV7-9 and TRBJ2-7; 13 junctional bases match TRBD2. The origin of this receptor is an elderly man with COVID-19, enrolled during active disease. Sequencing used peripheral blood. The CDR3 region reads CASSPRTSGGYEQYV. At the DNA level, the sequence is TGTGCCAGCAGCCCGAGGACTAGCGGGGGCTACGAGCAGTACGTC.